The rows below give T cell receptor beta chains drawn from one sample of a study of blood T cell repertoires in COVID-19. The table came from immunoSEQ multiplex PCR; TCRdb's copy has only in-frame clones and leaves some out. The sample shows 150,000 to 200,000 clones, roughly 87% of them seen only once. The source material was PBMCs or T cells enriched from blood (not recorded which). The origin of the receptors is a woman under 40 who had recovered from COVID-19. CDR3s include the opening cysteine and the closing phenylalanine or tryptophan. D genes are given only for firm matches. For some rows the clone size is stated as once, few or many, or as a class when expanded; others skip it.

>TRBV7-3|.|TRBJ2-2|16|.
CASSRVMTGNTGELFF
TGTGCCAGCAGCCGAGTTATGACAGGGAACACCGGGGAGCTGTTTTTT
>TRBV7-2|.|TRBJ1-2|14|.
CASSSGGGVDGYTF
TGTGCCAGCAGCTCTGGGGGAGGAGTCGATGGCTACACCTTC
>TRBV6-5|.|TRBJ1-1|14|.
CASSYGQLIGEAFF
TGTGCCAGCAGTTACGGACAGCTAATAGGTGAAGCTTTCTTT
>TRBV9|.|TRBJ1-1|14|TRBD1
CASSVDRENTEAFF
TGTGCCAGCAGCGTTGACAGGGAGAACACTGAAGCTTTCTTT
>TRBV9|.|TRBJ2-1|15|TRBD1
CASSHRDRAHNEQFF
TGTGCCAGCAGCCACCGGGACAGGGCTCACAATGAGCAGTTCTTC
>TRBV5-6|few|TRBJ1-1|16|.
CASSLFGQGGNTEAFF
TGTGCCAGCAGCTTGTTTGGTCAGGGTGGGAACACTGAAGCTTTCTTT
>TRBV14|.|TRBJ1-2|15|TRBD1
CASSTRQGIDYGYTF
TGTGCCAGCAGCACCCGACAGGGGATAGACTATGGCTACACCTTC
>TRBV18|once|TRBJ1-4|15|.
CASSSDRTVNEKLFF
TGTGCCAGCTCATCCGACAGAACCGTAAATGAAAAACTGTTTTTT
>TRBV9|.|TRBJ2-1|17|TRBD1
CASSLNPGGQGVHEQFF
TGTGCCAGCAGCCTCAATCCCGGGGGACAGGGGGTGCATGAGCAGTTCTTC
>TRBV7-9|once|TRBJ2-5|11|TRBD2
CASSPGGDQYF
TGTGCCAGCAGCCCGGGGGGGGACCAGTACTTC
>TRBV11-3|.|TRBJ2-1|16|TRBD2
CASREGRLAGVHEQFF
TGTGCCAGCAGGGAGGGGAGACTAGCGGGAGTTCATGAGCAGTTCTTC
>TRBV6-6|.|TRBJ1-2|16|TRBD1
CASSYGTGGDWRGYTF
TGTGCCAGCAGTTATGGGACAGGGGGTGATTGGCGCGGCTACACCTTC
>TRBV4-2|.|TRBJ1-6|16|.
CASSQGDRDTNSPLHF
TGTGCCAGCAGCCAAGGGGACCGGGACACTAATTCACCCCTCCACTTT
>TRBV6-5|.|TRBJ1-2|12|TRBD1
CASRLGQGGYTF
TGTGCCAGCAGACTCGGACAGGGGGGCTACACCTTC
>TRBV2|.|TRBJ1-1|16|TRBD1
CASDYDGTGRNTEAFF
TGTGCCAGCGACTACGACGGGACAGGGCGGAACACTGAAGCTTTCTTT
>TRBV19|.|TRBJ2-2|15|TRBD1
CASRSFDRGTGELFF
TGTGCCAGTAGAAGTTTCGACAGGGGCACCGGGGAGCTGTTTTTT
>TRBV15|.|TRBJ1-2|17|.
CATSRDRVQGNNYGYTF
TGTGCCACCAGCAGAGATCGGGTACAGGGAAATAACTATGGCTACACCTTC
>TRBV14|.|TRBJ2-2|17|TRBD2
CASRRTSGGSGTGELFF
TGTGCCAGCAGACGGACTAGCGGGGGTTCGGGCACCGGGGAGCTGTTTTTT
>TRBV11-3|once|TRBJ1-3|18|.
CASSPRGGGQGAGNTIYF
TGTGCCAGCAGCCCCCGGGGGGGCGGGCAAGGCGCTGGAAACACCATATATTTT
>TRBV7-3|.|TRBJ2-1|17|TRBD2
CASSSILTSGRVNEQFF
TGTGCCAGCAGCTCAATCTTGACTAGCGGGAGGGTCAATGAGCAGTTCTTC
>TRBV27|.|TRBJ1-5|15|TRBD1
CASSRTGSSNQPQHF
TGTGCCAGCAGTAGGACAGGGTCGAGCAATCAGCCCCAGCATTTT
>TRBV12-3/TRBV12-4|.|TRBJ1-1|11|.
CASSHSSEAFF
TGTGCCAGCAGTCACAGCAGTGAAGCTTTCTTT
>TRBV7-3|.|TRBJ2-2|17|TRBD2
CASSSTATSGNTGELFF
TGTGCCAGCAGCTCGACCGCGACTAGCGGGAACACCGGGGAGCTGTTTTTT
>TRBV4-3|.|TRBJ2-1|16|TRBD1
CASSQEGQGSYNEQFF
TGCGCCAGCAGCCAAGAGGGACAGGGCTCCTACAATGAGCAGTTCTTC
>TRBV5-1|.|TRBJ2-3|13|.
CASSAQGSDTQYF
TGCGCCAGCAGCGCCCAGGGTTCAGATACGCAGTATTTT
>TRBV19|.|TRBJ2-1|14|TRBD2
CASKPLAGNNEQFF
TGTGCCAGTAAACCACTAGCGGGGAACAATGAGCAGTTCTTC
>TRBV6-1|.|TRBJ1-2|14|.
CASSEVTGLYGYTF
TGTGCCAGCAGTGAGGTTACAGGGTTATATGGCTACACCTTC
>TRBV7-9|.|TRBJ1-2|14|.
CASSLEQGSGGYTF
TGTGCCAGCAGCTTAGAACAGGGAAGCGGTGGCTACACCTTC
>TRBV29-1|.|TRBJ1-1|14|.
CSGDTGTMNTEAFF
TGCAGCGGGGATACAGGGACCATGAACACTGAAGCTTTCTTT
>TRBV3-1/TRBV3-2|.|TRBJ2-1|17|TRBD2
CASREHSGSVRDNEQFF
TGTGCCAGCAGGGAACACAGCGGGAGCGTCCGGGACAATGAGCAGTTCTTC
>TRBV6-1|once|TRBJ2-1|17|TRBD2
CASSEAPGLALGNEQFF
TGTGCCAGCAGTGAAGCCCCGGGACTAGCTCTGGGCAATGAGCAGTTCTTC
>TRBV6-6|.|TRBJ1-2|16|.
CASSYSLAGSDYGYTF
TGTGCCAGCAGTTACTCGCTCGCCGGGTCGGACTATGGCTACACCTTC
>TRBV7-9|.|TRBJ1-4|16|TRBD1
CASSLLTGYKNEKLFF
TGTGCCAGCAGCCTACTGACAGGGTACAAAAATGAAAAACTGTTTTTT
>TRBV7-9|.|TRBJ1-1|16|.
CASSLGGAGMNTEAFF
TGTGCCAGCAGCTTAGGGGGTGCCGGGATGAACACTGAAGCTTTCTTT
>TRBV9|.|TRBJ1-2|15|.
CASSVGSGGLGGYTF
TGTGCCAGCAGCGTAGGAAGTGGGGGCCTGGGTGGCTACACCTTC
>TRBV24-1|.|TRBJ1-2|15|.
CATSDPRGASYGYTF
TGTGCCACCAGTGATCCCCGGGGAGCCTCCTATGGCTACACCTTC
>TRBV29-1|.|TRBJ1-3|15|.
CSVGDWSGDGNTIYF
TGCAGCGTTGGAGATTGGAGCGGGGACGGAAACACCATATATTTT
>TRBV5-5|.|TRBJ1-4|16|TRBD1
CASSLGPGTGDEKLFF
TGTGCCAGCAGCTTGGGGCCCGGGACAGGGGATGAAAAACTGTTTTTT
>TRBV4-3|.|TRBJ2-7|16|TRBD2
CASSQTSGSGSNEQYF
TGCGCCAGCAGCCAAACTAGCGGGAGTGGGAGCAACGAGCAGTACTTC
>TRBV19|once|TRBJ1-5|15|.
CASSIQSLSNQPQHF
TGTGCCAGTAGTATCCAGTCGTTAAGCAATCAGCCCCAGCATTTT